The present T cell receptor beta chain was sequenced within a study of CXCR3-negative and CXCR3-positive naive CD8 T cells. Concerning this clonotype itself: Its specificity is unknown.

The CDR3 totals 13 residues. Germline assignment: CDR1 SQVTM and CDR2 ANQGSEA. UMI-tagged TRB cDNA libraries were built via 5' RACE. TCRdb reprocessed the 5' RACE reads, with one entry per CDR3 protein and no DNA. The sample totals about 82,000 distinct CDR3 sequences. Study outcomes and limitations: Most assays used freshly isolated PBMCs, as cryopreservation partially reduced CXCR3.

The chain joins TRBV29-1 to TRBJ1-1; the TRBD1 assignment by TCRdb is unverifiable without DNA. Sequenced material: naive CXCR3- CD8+ T cells from blood. Subset noted: CD45RO-CCR7+CD27+CD95- naive CD8+ T cells lacking CXCR3 (TNR3-). This TCR derives from a human donor in good health. Some clones in this sample may be carry-over from other donors' samples. The CDR3 region is CSVLTGGNTEAFF.